The text below deals with one T cell receptor (beta chain). The data were obtained in a study of OX40 agonist ivuxolimab in advanced cancers. Germline-derived CDR1 and CDR2 are MNHNY and SVGAGI (reference sequence). The CDR3 extends over 15 amino acids. The V gene end was trimmed by 6 bases and the J gene end by 2 bases; junction bases not matched to a gene: 9. Clones were read by immunoSEQ multiplex PCR, and TCRdb kept only the in-frame ones, dropping some. The sample shows more than 30,000 clones, around 87% of them seen only once. The J gene is TRBJ2-7, the V gene TRBV6-6; 8 nucleotides agree with TRBD1. The source is an adult with an advanced solid tumor such as melanoma, head and neck, liver or kidney cancer. This material consisted of CD4+ or CD8+ T cells sorted from blood, taken in a trial of the OX40 agonist ivuxolimab. The DNA of the CDR3 is TGTGCCAGCAGACCCGACAGGGGCCCAACCTACGAGCAGTACTTC. As protein: CASRPDRGPTYEQYF.